This TCR beta chain was captured by sequencing in a study of radiation and T cells in renal cell carcinoma. Findings and limits, study-wide: In blood, top tumor clones expanded by 2 weeks, shrinking by 4. Without pretreatment biopsies, baseline tumor clonotype presence was undetermined.

The time point: blood 4 weeks post-SBRT, at nephrectomy. Documented treatment: 15 Gy SBRT to primary tumor, nephrectomy 4 weeks later. Radiation-treated patients gave blood at baseline, week 2 and week 4. The V gene end was trimmed by 1 base and the J gene end by 3 bases; junction bases not matched to a gene: 5. This CDR3 has 16 residues. Germline V gene sequence: CDR1 MDHEN, CDR2 SYDVKM. Using immunoSEQ multiplex PCR, the repertoire was profiled, and TCRdb retains in-frame clones only, with some absent. The data show roughly 86,000 clones, approximately 80% seen once. As to this clone: Its specificity is not known.

The receptor comes from a man in his fifties with renal cell carcinoma. The V and J genes are TRBV28 and TRBJ2-7; 11 bases align to TRBD1. The material sequenced was blood, taken from a patient whose treatment included radiotherapy and nephrectomy. The CDR3 reads CASSLLLGTGGYEQYF. CDR3 bases: TGTGCCAGCAGTTTATTGTTGGGGACAGGGGGCTACGAGCAGTACTTC.